Listed below are T cell receptor beta chains from one sample, sequenced in a study of CD4 T cells in relation to SARS-CoV-2 and coronaviruses. The method was immunoSEQ multiplex PCR; TCRdb's version includes in-frame clones alone and lacks a portion of them. The data contain 65,000 or so clones, 94% of them singletons. The sequencing sample was made of naive CD4+ T cells from PBMCs. The receptors here all came from a human donor in good health. Each CDR3 is given with its conserved first and last residue. Each record gives: clone size, V gene, D gene, J gene, CDR3 protein, CDR3 DNA. The D gene is left open where the match is weak. Clone size is shown for a subset of rows, as once, few, many or a class of expanded clone.

size: few; V: TRBV3-1/TRBV3-2; D: -; J: TRBJ1-1; CDR3: CASSQVSGGGGTEAFF; DNA: TGTGCCAGCAGCCAAGTTTCCGGGGGCGGTGGGACTGAAGCTTTCTTT
size: -; V: TRBV6-5; D: -; J: TRBJ2-3; CDR3: CASSYNSVTDTQYF; DNA: TGTGCCAGCAGTTACAACAGCGTCACAGATACGCAGTATTTT
size: -; V: TRBV28; D: TRBD1; J: TRBJ1-2; CDR3: CASSSRDRGAYGYTF; DNA: TGTGCCAGCAGTTCCCGGGACAGGGGTGCCTATGGCTACACCTTC
size: -; V: TRBV3-1/TRBV3-2; D: -; J: TRBJ2-7; CDR3: CASSQEGFEQYF; DNA: TGTGCCAGCAGCCAAGAAGGGTTCGAGCAGTACTTC
size: once; V: TRBV6-1; D: -; J: TRBJ2-5; CDR3: CASSEATGFRETQYF; DNA: TGTGCCAGCAGTGAAGCAACAGGGTTCCGAGAGACCCAGTACTTC
size: -; V: TRBV28; D: TRBD1; J: TRBJ1-2; CDR3: CASSSLGKQGRYGYTF; DNA: TGTGCCAGCAGTAGTTTGGGTAAACAGGGGAGGTATGGCTACACCTTC
size: -; V: TRBV9; D: -; J: TRBJ2-6; CDR3: CASSPGGSGANVLTF; DNA: TGTGCCAGCAGCCCCGGGGGCTCTGGGGCCAACGTCCTGACTTTC
size: -; V: TRBV7-9; D: -; J: TRBJ1-2; CDR3: CASSPGGYTF; DNA: TGTGCCAGCAGCCCGGGTGGCTACACCTTC
size: -; V: TRBV28; D: -; J: TRBJ2-4; CDR3: CASSMGDLAKNIQYF; DNA: TGTGCCAGCAGTATGGGCGACCTGGCCAAAAACATTCAGTACTTC
size: -; V: TRBV7-3; D: -; J: TRBJ2-1; CDR3: CASSLPSGSNEQFF; DNA: TGTGCCAGCAGCCTCCCCAGCGGATCTAATGAGCAGTTCTTC
size: -; V: TRBV9; D: -; J: TRBJ1-2; CDR3: CASSVGGTRSGYTF; DNA: TGTGCCAGCAGCGTAGGAGGGACCCGGTCTGGCTACACCTTC
size: -; V: TRBV5-5; D: TRBD1; J: TRBJ1-4; CDR3: CASSFRTGPQLGEKLFF; DNA: TGTGCCAGCAGCTTCCGGACAGGGCCCCAGCTCGGTGAAAAACTGTTTTTT
size: -; V: TRBV11-2; D: TRBD1; J: TRBJ1-3; CDR3: CASSFRQGINTIYF; DNA: TGTGCCAGCAGCTTCCGACAGGGGATAAACACCATATATTTT
size: -; V: TRBV30; D: TRBD1; J: TRBJ1-6; CDR3: CAWRGQGYSNSPLHF; DNA: TGTGCCTGGCGGGGACAGGGGTACTCAAATTCACCCCTCCACTTT
size: -; V: TRBV7-3; D: TRBD2; J: TRBJ2-3; CDR3: CASSRIAGSTDTQYF; DNA: TGTGCCAGCAGCCGAATAGCGGGGAGCACAGATACGCAGTATTTT
size: once; V: TRBV7-3; D: -; J: TRBJ2-3; CDR3: CASSPDPSTDTQYF; DNA: TGTGCCAGCAGCCCAGATCCTAGCACAGATACGCAGTATTTT
size: -; V: TRBV5-1; D: -; J: TRBJ2-6; CDR3: CASSKLTGTASGANVLTF; DNA: TGCGCCAGCAGCAAACTGACAGGAACGGCCTCTGGGGCCAACGTCCTGACTTTC
size: -; V: TRBV18; D: -; J: TRBJ2-3; CDR3: CASSPYSRDCYF; DNA: TGTGCCAGCTCTCCCTACTCCCGGGACTGCTATTTT
size: -; V: TRBV28; D: TRBD1; J: TRBJ1-2; CDR3: CASSFRDRTMGGYTF; DNA: TGTGCCAGCAGTTTCCGGGACAGAACTATGGGAGGCTACACCTTC
size: -; V: TRBV15; D: -; J: TRBJ2-3; CDR3: CATSAYTDTQYF; DNA: TGTGCCACCAGCGCCTACACAGATACGCAGTATTTT
size: -; V: TRBV6-4; D: TRBD2; J: TRBJ2-3; CDR3: CASRRTSSDLDTQYF; DNA: TGTGCCAGCAGGAGGACTAGTAGTGATCTCGATACGCAGTATTTT
size: -; V: TRBV28; D: -; J: TRBJ2-1; CDR3: CASRSQGTPADEQFF; DNA: TGTGCCAGCAGATCCCAGGGGACCCCCGCGGATGAGCAGTTCTTC
size: -; V: TRBV4-2; D: TRBD1; J: TRBJ1-4; CDR3: CASSQGTGVSNEKLFF; DNA: TGTGCCAGCAGCCAAGGCACAGGGGTTAGTAATGAAAAACTGTTTTTT
size: -; V: TRBV7-8; D: -; J: TRBJ2-3; CDR3: CASRRLIGPRGPDTQYF; DNA: TGTGCCAGCCGAAGATTAATCGGTCCTAGGGGACCAGATACGCAGTATTTT
size: -; V: TRBV18; D: TRBD2; J: TRBJ2-1; CDR3: CASSPRTSGSNEQFF; DNA: TGTGCCAGCTCACCCCGGACTAGCGGGAGCAATGAGCAGTTCTTC
size: few; V: TRBV5-1; D: TRBD2; J: TRBJ2-3; CDR3: CASSFVGGADTQYF; DNA: TGCGCCAGCAGCTTTGTGGGAGGGGCAGATACGCAGTATTTT
size: -; V: TRBV19; D: TRBD2; J: TRBJ2-7; CDR3: CASSSSSGYEQYF; DNA: TGTGCCAGTAGTTCTTCTAGCGGCTACGAGCAGTACTTC
size: -; V: TRBV5-6; D: TRBD1; J: TRBJ2-3; CDR3: CASSPQGSTDTQYF; DNA: TGTGCCAGCAGCCCACAGGGGAGCACAGATACGCAGTATTTT
size: -; V: TRBV10-3; D: -; J: TRBJ2-3; CDR3: CAISEGIITDTQYF; DNA: TGTGCCATCAGTGAGGGGATTATTACAGATACGCAGTATTTT
size: -; V: TRBV3-1/TRBV3-2; D: -; J: TRBJ2-1; CDR3: CASSQAGAYNEQFF; DNA: TGTGCCAGCAGCCAAGCCGGGGCCTACAATGAGCAGTTCTTC
size: -; V: TRBV18; D: TRBD1; J: TRBJ2-7; CDR3: CASSETGSLSYEQYF; DNA: TGTGCCAGCTCAGAGACAGGGTCCCTCTCCTACGAGCAGTACTTC
size: -; V: TRBV5-1; D: -; J: TRBJ2-6; CDR3: CASSLAGTGGANVLTF; DNA: TGCGCCAGCAGCTTGGCCGGGACGGGGGGGGCCAACGTCCTGACTTTC
size: -; V: TRBV25-1; D: -; J: TRBJ1-1; CDR3: CASEGWMNTEAFF; DNA: TGTGCCAGCGAGGGGTGGATGAACACTGAAGCTTTCTTT
size: -; V: TRBV19; D: -; J: TRBJ1-5; CDR3: CASREDRKNQPQHF; DNA: TGTGCCAGTAGGGAGGACAGAAAAAATCAGCCCCAGCATTTT
size: -; V: TRBV24-1; D: -; J: TRBJ2-3; CDR3: CATSVGSTDTQYF; DNA: TGTGCCACCAGTGTCGGTAGCACAGATACGCAGTATTTT
size: -; V: TRBV5-1; D: TRBD2; J: TRBJ2-3; CDR3: CASSSTSSTDTQYF; DNA: TGCGCCAGCAGCTCGACTAGCAGCACAGATACGCAGTATTTT
size: -; V: TRBV20-1; D: -; J: TRBJ2-3; CDR3: CSASSQTKVGTDTQYF; DNA: TGCAGTGCCAGTAGCCAAACGAAGGTTGGCACAGATACGCAGTATTTT